A single sample is the source of the 17 T cell receptor beta chains below, sequenced in a study of blood T cell repertoires in COVID-19. Sequencing was performed with immunoSEQ multiplex PCR; in TCRdb, only in-frame clones are kept and a portion is missing. The sample carries roughly 81,000 clones, almost 85% recorded once. The sequenced sample consisted of peripheral blood. Source of these receptors: a man aged 55 to 70 with acute or convalescent COVID-19.

The chain uses TRBV19 and TRBJ2-7, with TRBD1 identical over 7 bases. The V gene end was trimmed by 4 bases and the J gene end by 4 bases; junction bases not matched to a gene: 13. This CDR3 has 16 residues. Per germline, CDR1 LNHDA and CDR2 SQIVND (reference sequence). The CDR3, as DNA: TGTGCCAGTAGTAGAACACCCGGACAGGTTTATTACGAGCAGTACTTC. Residues: CASSRTPGQVYYEQYF.

The chain joins TRBV7-2 to TRBJ2-1; 11 bases are a match to TRBD2. Germline CDR1 reads SGHTA; CDR2 reads FQGNSA. V dropped 5 bases and J dropped 6; count of bases not matched to a gene: 9. The CDR3 has 16 amino acids. CDR3 sequence: CASSPPGLAGANEQFF. The CDR3 DNA reads as TGTGCCAGCAGCCCTCCTGGACTAGCGGGCGCCAATGAGCAGTTCTTC.

The rearrangement joins TRBV30 to TRBJ1-5; possible D gene TRBD1, 5 bases. Between the trimmed V and J ends, which lost 3 bases and 4 bases, there was a span of 16 bases. The CDR3 consists of 15 residues. Germline loops: CDR1 GTSNPN, CDR2 SVGIG (reference sequence). The CDR3: CAWSDRKGNNQPQHF. The CDR3 DNA follows: TGTGCCTGGAGCGACCGAAAGGGGAATAATCAGCCCCAGCATTTT.

This chain uses TRBV28 with TRBJ2-7; 7 positions agree with TRBD1. The junction had 5 bases not matched to a gene; V was cut back by 7 bases and J by 5 bases. Germline CDR1 is MDHEN and CDR2 is SYDVKM. The CDR3 runs 12 residues. The chain's CDR3 is CASTDRVNEQYF. The CDR3 region has the DNA TGTGCCAGCACCGACAGGGTGAACGAGCAGTACTTC.

This chain uses TRBV11-2 with TRBJ2-1; D is possibly TRBD2 (6 bases). Germline lookup yields CDR1 SGHAT and CDR2 FQNNGV. The CDR3 sequence is 14 residues long. The ends were cut back, 4 bases at V and 8 bases at J, with 15 bases in the middle. The CDR3 here is CASSWNTPGDEQFF. CDR3 nucleotides: TGTGCCAGCAGCTGGAACACACCGGGGGATGAGCAGTTCTTC. Full variable domain (rest looked up from reference TRBV11-2 and TRBJ2-1): EAGVAQSPRYKIIEKRQSVAFWCNPISGHATLYWYQQILGQGPKLLIQFQNNGVVDDSQLPKDRFSAERLKGVDSTLKIQPAKLEDSAVYLCASSWNTPGDEQFFGPGTRLTVL.

The J gene is TRBJ1-3, the V gene TRBV11-2; D call uncertain. Looked up from germline, CDR1 is SGHAT and CDR2 is FQNNGV. Trimming removed 2 bases at V and 4 bases at J, with 3 bases between. The CDR3 is 12 residues long. The CDR3 nucleotides are TGTGCCAGCAGCTTAACAGGAAACACCATATATTTT. Translated: CASSLTGNTIYF.

Concerning this clone itself: At one end the junction does not follow the germline gene, possibly because of a read error. The rearrangement links TRBV5-1 to TRBJ2-1; 9 bases fit TRBD2. The CDR3 extends over 14 amino acids. CDR1 and CDR2 (germline): SGHRS, YFSETQ. CDR3 bases: TGCGCCCGCAGCGGGGCGGGGGGGGAGGATGAGCAGTTCTTC. Translating it yields CARSGAGGEDEQFF.

The chain links TRBV7-2 to TRBJ2-2; a possible D gene is TRBD2 (6 bases). The germline gives CDR1 SGHTA, CDR2 FQGNSA. The CDR3 has 15 residues. Trimming removed 1 base from V and 9 bases from J, with 15 bases in between. The CDR3 coding sequence is TGTGCCAGCAGCTTAGTCTCGCAGGGAGGCAGGGAGCTGTTTTTT. As protein: CASSLVSQGGRELFF.

This clone turned up a few times. The J gene is TRBJ2-7, the V gene TRBV6-5; 9 bases are shared with TRBD1. Germline V gene sequence: CDR1 MNHEY, CDR2 SVGAGI. Trimming took 6 bases from V and 4 from J; bases not matched to a gene: 10. The CDR3 is 15 residues long. The CDR3 region is CASSTGQGTLYEQYF. The CDR3 region has the DNA TGTGCCAGCAGCACCGGACAGGGGACCCTTTACGAGCAGTACTTC.

This clone was observed a single time. CDR3 in amino acids: CASSVGGTPPYEQYF. The CDR3 bases are TGCGCCAGCAGCGTGGGTGGGACACCTCCCTACGAGCAGTACTTC. This chain uses TRBV5-1 with TRBJ2-7; perhaps TRBD1 as D (6 bases). The V end lost 4 bases, the J end lost 2 bases, and 16 bases lay between the germline ends. Germline lookup yields CDR1 SGHRS and CDR2 YFSETQ. This CDR3 region has 15 residues.

V usage is TRBV19 and J usage is TRBJ1-4; D gene uncertain. V gave up 4 bases and J gave up 0 bases, with 6 bases separating them. The germline V gene encodes CDR1 LNHDA and CDR2 SQIVND (reference sequence). This CDR3 is 14 amino acids long. The CDR3 nucleotides are TGTGCCAGTAGTAGGGCCCCAACTAATGAAAAACTGTTTTTT. It specifies CASSRAPTNEKLFF.

Only one count was recorded for this clone. The chain carries TRBV5-1 and TRBJ2-5, with D possibly TRBD1 on 6 matching bases. V was pared by 2 bases and J by 5 bases, with 13 bases between. This CDR3 spans 14 amino acids. CDR1 is SGHRS, CDR2 YFSETQ, per germline. In nucleotides, the CDR3 is TGCGCCAGCAGCTTACAGGGCCTACGGGAGACCCAGTACTTC. Amino acid sequence: CASSLQGLRETQYF.

The chain joins TRBV7-3 to TRBJ2-1; 7 bases are a match to TRBD1. CDR3 length equals 14 residues. The V gene end was trimmed by 2 bases and the J gene end by 9 bases; junction bases not matched to a gene: 7. CDR1 SGHTA and CDR2 FQGTGA come from the germline V gene. The CDR3 bases are TGTGCCAGCAGCTTAGGGACAGCCGGCAGTGAGCAGTTCTTC. It is translated as CASSLGTAGSEQFF.

The genes are TRBV7-2 and TRBJ2-2; TRBD1 matches at 9 bases. V was pared by 5 bases and J by 0 bases, with 10 bases of the junction left unmatched. The CDR3 runs 18 residues. CDR1 SGHTA and CDR2 FQGNSA come from the germline V gene. The CDR3 loop is CASSIQGAITTNTGELFF. In nucleotides, the CDR3 is TGTGCCAGCAGCATACAGGGGGCGATAACTACGAACACCGGGGAGCTGTTTTTT.

The chain recombines TRBV6-6 with TRBJ1-6; 9 bases map to TRBD1. The CDR3 is 16 residues long. Germline values: CDR1 MNHNY, CDR2 SVGAGI (reference sequence). V shed 4 bases, J shed 7 bases, and the junction held 8 bases outside the gene matches. CDR3 loop: CASSSGDRARNSPLHF. The CDR3, as DNA: TGTGCCAGCAGTTCCGGGGACAGGGCCCGGAATTCACCCCTCCACTTT.

The chain joins TRBV7-2 to TRBJ1-3, with 7 bases lining up with TRBD1. This CDR3 has 14 amino acids. Germline V gene data show CDR1 as SGHTA and CDR2 as FQGNSA. V shed 5 bases and J 4 bases; nucleotides not matched to a gene: 5. The CDR3 DNA follows: TGTGCCAGCAGCCCAGGGACAGACGGAAACACCATATATTTT. This gives the protein CASSPGTDGNTIYF.

This clone was seen once. CDR3 nucleotides: TGTGCCAGCTCACCGTACGGGACTAGGTACGATACGCAGTATTTT. Encoded protein: CASSPYGTRYDTQYF. The chain joins TRBV18 to TRBJ2-3; 8 nucleotides align to TRBD2. The CDR3 is made up of 15 amino acids. Looked up from germline, CDR1 is KGHSH and CDR2 is LQKENI. J gave up 6 bases and V 3 bases, and 8 bases lay outside the gene matches.